These 8 T cell receptor beta chains originate from one sample sequenced in a study of OX40 agonist ivuxolimab in advanced cancers. Library prep was done by the immunoSEQ multiplex PCR assay. TCRdb's version of the immuneACCESS table is confined to in-frame rearrangements and falls short of the full clone set. An unresolved V gene accounts for under half of the shortfall where checked; the remainder is of unknown origin. Present in this sample are approximately 80,000 clones, approximately 85% of which were seen just once. Roughly 0.66% of the sample is in the top ten clones. Sequencing was performed on CD4+ or CD8+ T cells sorted from blood, taken in a trial of the OX40 agonist ivuxolimab. The receptor set was obtained from an adult with an advanced solid tumor such as melanoma, head and neck, liver or kidney cancer.

The chain couples TRBV7-2 to TRBJ2-3, with 8 bases fitting TRBD2. The CDR3 is made up of 16 amino acids. With V trimmed by 4 bases and J by 4 bases, 10 bases remained unmatched. Germline loops: CDR1 SGHTA, CDR2 FQGNSA. CDR3 sequence (DNA): TGTGCCAGCAGCTACCCACCCGGGGGGGCCCCAGATACGCAGTATTTT. The encoded protein is CASSYPPGGAPDTQYF.

The genes are TRBV7-9 and TRBJ2-5, with D maybe TRBD1 (6 bases). CDR1 is SEHNR, CDR2 FQNEAQ, per germline (reference sequence). This CDR3 is built from 16 residues. Deletions cut 5 bases from V and 3 bases from J, with 19 bases between. Written as DNA, the CDR3 is TGTGCCAGCAGCCCTTGGACGACAGGTTCCAAAGAGACCCAGTACTTC. This sequence encodes CASSPWTTGSKETQYF.

The V and J genes are TRBV27 and TRBJ2-5, with 8 bases matching TRBD2. CDR1 and CDR2 (germline): MNHEY, SMNVEV (reference sequence). The CDR3 extends over 16 amino acids. J lost 5 bases, V lost 2 bases, and 10 bases had no gene match. The CDR3 protein is CASSLTDWTSRETQYF. CDR3 bases: TGTGCCAGCAGTTTAACCGACTGGACTAGCCGGGAGACCCAGTACTTC.

This clone has just a few counts. The genes are TRBV6-5 and TRBJ2-5; TRBD2 might be the D (5 bases). V was clipped by 0 bases and J by 2 bases, with 13 bases between them. Germline V CDR1 and CDR2: MNHEY, SVGAGI. The CDR3 contains 16 residues. The CDR3, as DNA: TGTGCCAGCAGTTACTCGCTAGGGAGTCTGCAAGAGACCCAGTACTTC. Translating it yields CASSYSLGSLQETQYF.

The rearrangement links TRBV2 to TRBJ1-2; D uncertain. Trimming removed 10 bases at V and 1 base at J, with 19 bases between. Germline CDR1 and CDR2: SNHLY and FYNNEI. This CDR3 is built from 15 residues. CDR3 nucleotides: TGTGCCACCGAGGAGGGTGCGGCGGGTAACTATGGCTACACCTTC. It encodes CATEEGAAGNYGYTF.

The chain carries TRBV25-1 and TRBJ1-4; 7 positions match TRBD1. Germline values: CDR1 MGHDK, CDR2 SYGVNS. The V and J ends lost 4 bases and 7 bases, in that order; junction bases with no gene match: 6. CDR3 length: 14 amino acids. CDR3 protein: CASSGTGAAEKLFF. Written as DNA, the CDR3 is TGTGCCAGCAGTGGCACAGGGGCGGCTGAAAAACTGTTTTTT. The whole variable domain, remainder taken from reference TRBV25-1 and TRBJ1-4, is EADIYQTPRYLVIGTGKKITLECSQTMGHDKMYWYQQDPGMELHLIHYSYGVNSTEKGDLSSESTVSRIRTEHFPLTLESARPSHTSQYLCASSGTGAAEKLFFGSGTQLSVL.

CDR3 nucleotides: TGCGCCAGCAGCCAAGCCGCCGAGGGTATAGGAAAACTGTTTTTT. It translates to CASSQAAEGIGKLFF. The genes are TRBV4-1 and TRBJ1-4; D gene ambiguous. The V and J ends lost 1 base and 10 bases respectively, with 16 bases between them. This CDR3 contains 15 residues. Germline values: CDR1 MGHRA, CDR2 YSYEKL.

This chain joins TRBV2 and TRBJ1-5, with 8 bases aligning to TRBD1. With V trimmed by 5 bases and J by 4 bases, 7 bases remained unmatched. Germline-derived CDR1 and CDR2 are SNHLY and FYNNEI. The CDR3 consists of 15 residues. The CDR3 DNA reads TGTGCCAGCAGTCCTCAGGGGGCTGGTAATCAGCCCCAGCATTTT. This codes for CASSPQGAGNQPQHF. The full variable domain, its missing parts supplied by reference TRBV2 and TRBJ1-5, is EPEVTQTPSHQVTQMGQEVILRCVPISNHLYFYWYRQILGQKVEFLVSFYNNEISEKSEIFDDQFSVERPDGSNFTLKIRSTKLEDSAMYFCASSPQGAGNQPQHFGDGTRLSIL.